This T cell receptor (beta chain) came from a study of blood T cells in healthy people across ages. The trim removed 8 bases at V and 5 bases at J, leaving 12 bases unmatched. The CDR3 consists of 14 residues. CDR1 is SQVTM, CDR2 ANQGSEA, per germline. A J-beta primer mix and a sample-barcoded 5' primer were used in a second PCR of about 7 to 12 cycles. Via MiXCR, TCRdb re-called the 5' RACE reads, giving one row per CDR3 protein. The repertoire consists of approximately 580,000 distinct CDR3 sequences, with nearly 25% occurring once and the leading ten covering less than 9%. This clonotype was counted at least ten times. These records were also assigned to another study, of T cells of mothers and their children. That paper adds: The people who donated were three healthy Caucasian mothers and their six children.

The chain has TRBV29-1 and TRBJ2-1, with 7 bases identical to TRBD2. The clonotype comes from a boy aged 5-17 years in good health. The sample was blood. Here the CDR3 reads CSTYRGGRDNEQFF. As DNA, the CDR3 is TGCAGCACCTACCGGGGAGGGAGGGACAATGAGCAGTTCTTC.